This T cell receptor (beta chain) was recovered during a study of cytomegalovirus exposure and HLA in healthy donors. Whole-study findings and limits: What a later analysis showed was that several of the most significant clusters appeared linked to common viral pathogens. Apparent HLA restriction characterized most CMV-associated TCR beta chains in a later analysis. Follow-up analysis found HLA locus-dependent TCR association rates, highest for DRB1 and lowest for HLA-C. Sequence variants that were highly shared formed a cluster that was likely a sequencing artifact.

As concerns this clone: The antigen is unknown.

The V and J ends lost 9 bases and 8 bases respectively, with 13 bases between them. Germline V gives CDR1 MRHNA, CDR2 SNTAGT. The CDR3 is made up of 12 amino acids. Amplification used 60 Vbeta primers and 13 Jbeta primers. Sequencing used immunoSEQ multiplex PCR; TCRdb keeps in-frame clones, though not all of them. The repertoire holds fewer than 180,000 clones, with around 74% as singletons. This receptor was taken from a man aged 45-65 years in good health and CMV-seropositive. This chain connects TRBV6-4 to TRBJ1-4; D ambiguous. The sample comprised PBMCs. The CDR3 DNA reads TGTGCCAGAGCCGTTCTGAGGGAAAAACTGTTTTTT. This sequence encodes CARAVLREKLFF.